Listed below are T cell receptor beta chains from one sample, sequenced in a study of blood T cell repertoires in COVID-19. Sequencing used immunoSEQ multiplex PCR; TCRdb keeps in-frame clones, though not all of them. Of approximately 150,000 clones in the sample, 70% to 85% are singletons; the top ten hold 17%. Source material: peripheral blood. The receptor source for this set is a woman aged 80 or older with acute or convalescent COVID-19. Both conserved end residues are part of each CDR3. D genes are given only for firm matches. Where a row states a size, it is once, few, many or the class of an expanded clone; other rows omit it.

v_call: TRBV9
clone_size: -
j_call: TRBJ2-5
d_call: -
cdr3_nt: TGTGCCAGCAGCTTAAGTCCCGGGCCCCTTAGCGGCCAACAAGAGACCCAGTACTTC
cdr3_aa: CASSLSPGPLSGQQETQYF

v_call: TRBV7-2
clone_size: -
j_call: TRBJ2-1
d_call: TRBD1
cdr3_nt: TGTGCCAGCAGACGAGGGACAGGGGGCTACAATGAGCAGTTCTTC
cdr3_aa: CASRRGTGGYNEQFF

v_call: TRBV9
clone_size: many
j_call: TRBJ1-2
d_call: -
cdr3_nt: TGTGCCAGCAGCGTAGGGGGGCACGGAGCTAACTATGGCTACACCTTC
cdr3_aa: CASSVGGHGANYGYTF

v_call: TRBV4-3
clone_size: -
j_call: TRBJ1-2
d_call: -
cdr3_nt: TGCGCCAGCAGCCCAGGTGGGGGGGCTGGTAATGGCTACACCTTC
cdr3_aa: CASSPGGGAGNGYTF

v_call: TRBV19
clone_size: -
j_call: TRBJ2-7
d_call: TRBD1
cdr3_nt: TGTGCCAGTAGTATCCCAGGGGGCTACGAGCAGTACTTC
cdr3_aa: CASSIPGGYEQYF

v_call: TRBV5-1
clone_size: -
j_call: TRBJ2-1
d_call: TRBD2
cdr3_nt: TGCGCCAGCAGTTTGTGGGGCGGGAGTTCCAATGAGCAGTTCTTC
cdr3_aa: CASSLWGGSSNEQFF

v_call: TRBV11-2
clone_size: -
j_call: TRBJ1-3
d_call: -
cdr3_nt: TGTGCCAGCAGCTTAGCAATTGGAAACACCATATATTTT
cdr3_aa: CASSLAIGNTIYF

v_call: TRBV5-1
clone_size: -
j_call: TRBJ1-1
d_call: -
cdr3_nt: TGCGCCAGCAGCTTCGACAGGACCACTGAAGCTTTCTTT
cdr3_aa: CASSFDRTTEAFF

v_call: TRBV2
clone_size: -
j_call: TRBJ2-5
d_call: -
cdr3_nt: TGTGCCAGCAGAAGGGGTGGGGCAGATGGGGAGACCCAGTACTTC
cdr3_aa: CASRRGGADGETQYF

v_call: TRBV9
clone_size: -
j_call: TRBJ1-2
d_call: -
cdr3_nt: TGTGCCAGCAGCGTAGGAGCGGGGGGAGGTTTGAACTATGGCTACACCTTC
cdr3_aa: CASSVGAGGGLNYGYTF

v_call: TRBV10-2
clone_size: once
j_call: TRBJ1-5
d_call: TRBD1
cdr3_nt: TGCGCCACCTCCCGGACAGGGATCCTTAGCAATCAGCCCCAGCATTTT
cdr3_aa: CATSRTGILSNQPQHF

v_call: TRBV18
clone_size: -
j_call: TRBJ1-3
d_call: -
cdr3_nt: TGTGCCAGCTCGTCCGGGACACCCGTTCTGTTGCGGAACACCATATATTTT
cdr3_aa: CASSSGTPVLLRNTIYF

v_call: TRBV5-1
clone_size: once
j_call: TRBJ2-1
d_call: -
cdr3_nt: TGCGCCAGCAGCTTGTCTCCGAGCTCCTACAATGAGCAGTTCTTC
cdr3_aa: CASSLSPSSYNEQFF

v_call: TRBV4-3
clone_size: -
j_call: TRBJ2-1
d_call: -
cdr3_nt: TGCGCCAGCAGCCAAGGGAGGAGCTCCTACAATGAGCAGTTCTTC
cdr3_aa: CASSQGRSSYNEQFF

v_call: TRBV15
clone_size: few
j_call: TRBJ2-1
d_call: TRBD2
cdr3_nt: TGTGCCACCAGCAGAGAAGGACTAGCGGGTACTAGCTCCTACAATGAGCAGTTCTTC
cdr3_aa: CATSREGLAGTSSYNEQFF

v_call: TRBV4-3
clone_size: -
j_call: TRBJ1-2
d_call: -
cdr3_nt: TGCGCCAGCAGCCAAGATTTCACAGGGACTAACTATGGCTACACCTTC
cdr3_aa: CASSQDFTGTNYGYTF

v_call: TRBV5-4
clone_size: -
j_call: TRBJ2-2
d_call: TRBD2
cdr3_nt: TGTGCCAGCAGGGTGGGACTAGCGGGGGGAAACACCGGGGAGCTGTTTTTT
cdr3_aa: CASRVGLAGGNTGELFF

v_call: TRBV2
clone_size: -
j_call: TRBJ2-3
d_call: TRBD2
cdr3_nt: TGTGCCAGCAGCGATGGGACTATCACTAGCACAGATACGCAGTATTTT
cdr3_aa: CASSDGTITSTDTQYF

v_call: TRBV5-4
clone_size: once
j_call: TRBJ2-1
d_call: TRBD1
cdr3_nt: TGTGCCAGCAGCGAGGACAGGGGCTCCTACAATGAGCAGTTCTTC
cdr3_aa: CASSEDRGSYNEQFF

v_call: TRBV5-1
clone_size: -
j_call: TRBJ2-7
d_call: TRBD2
cdr3_nt: TGCGCCAGCAGCTTGGAACTAGCGGGATTAGACGAGCAGTACTTC
cdr3_aa: CASSLELAGLDEQYF

v_call: TRBV4-1
clone_size: -
j_call: TRBJ2-1
d_call: -
cdr3_nt: TGCGCCAGCAGCCGTAGCTGGGGGCCCAACAATGAGCAGTTCTTC
cdr3_aa: CASSRSWGPNNEQFF

v_call: TRBV5-1
clone_size: -
j_call: TRBJ1-4
d_call: TRBD1
cdr3_nt: TGCGCCAGCAGCTTGGCCGGGACAGGCTCTAATGAAAAACTGTTTTTT
cdr3_aa: CASSLAGTGSNEKLFF

v_call: TRBV2
clone_size: -
j_call: TRBJ2-4
d_call: -
cdr3_nt: TGTGCCATCAAGGGGGGGCTGAACATTCAGTACTTC
cdr3_aa: CAIKGGLNIQYF

v_call: TRBV7-2
clone_size: -
j_call: TRBJ2-1
d_call: -
cdr3_nt: TGTGCCAGCAGCTGGGTGCCGGGGAGCTCCTACAATGAGCAGTTCTTC
cdr3_aa: CASSWVPGSSYNEQFF

v_call: TRBV19
clone_size: -
j_call: TRBJ1-5
d_call: -
cdr3_nt: TGTGCCAGTAGTATAGAGGGGGACACGGACGGCAATCAGCCCCAGCATTTT
cdr3_aa: CASSIEGDTDGNQPQHF

v_call: TRBV19
clone_size: -
j_call: TRBJ2-1
d_call: TRBD2
cdr3_nt: TGTGCCAGTAGTAATAGCGGGGGAGTCTCCGCTGAGCAGTTCTTC
cdr3_aa: CASSNSGGVSAEQFF

v_call: TRBV7-9
clone_size: -
j_call: TRBJ1-1
d_call: TRBD1
cdr3_nt: TGTGCCAGCAGCTTAGCACAGGGGTCTCCGAACACTGAAGCTTTCTTT
cdr3_aa: CASSLAQGSPNTEAFF

v_call: TRBV19
clone_size: -
j_call: TRBJ1-3
d_call: -
cdr3_nt: TGTGCCAGCATTCGAGACAGGCTCTCTGGAAACACCATATATTTT
cdr3_aa: CASIRDRLSGNTIYF

v_call: TRBV7-9
clone_size: -
j_call: TRBJ2-3
d_call: -
cdr3_nt: TGTGCCAGCAGCTTTAAAACAGGGACCACAGATACGCAGTATTTT
cdr3_aa: CASSFKTGTTDTQYF

v_call: TRBV10-3
clone_size: -
j_call: TRBJ1-1
d_call: -
cdr3_nt: TGTGCCATCAGTGATGGGGGGGGCGAGAACACTGAAGCTTTCTTT
cdr3_aa: CAISDGGGENTEAFF

v_call: TRBV7-6
clone_size: -
j_call: TRBJ2-2
d_call: TRBD2
cdr3_nt: TGTGCCAGCGCCCTCGTTGGGGGGGGAAGGGACACCGGGGAGCTGTTTTTT
cdr3_aa: CASALVGGGRDTGELFF

v_call: TRBV2
clone_size: -
j_call: TRBJ1-1
d_call: -
cdr3_nt: TGTGCCAGCAGCGCCGAACGGAGGGGCACTGAAGCTTTCTTT
cdr3_aa: CASSAERRGTEAFF

v_call: TRBV29-1
clone_size: -
j_call: TRBJ2-7
d_call: TRBD1
cdr3_nt: TGCAGCGCTTTCGACAGGGGCCACGAGCAGTACTTC
cdr3_aa: CSAFDRGHEQYF

v_call: TRBV7-9
clone_size: once
j_call: TRBJ2-2
d_call: TRBD1
cdr3_nt: TGTGCCAGCAGCTTTCCCCGGGACAGGGGAGACACCGGGGAGCTGTTTTTT
cdr3_aa: CASSFPRDRGDTGELFF

v_call: TRBV7-9
clone_size: -
j_call: TRBJ1-4
d_call: -
cdr3_nt: TGTGCCAGCAGCTTAGTCCTTTACAGGGAACTTGCTAATGAAAAACTGTTTTTT
cdr3_aa: CASSLVLYRELANEKLFF

v_call: TRBV2
clone_size: -
j_call: TRBJ1-2
d_call: -
cdr3_nt: TGTGCCAGCAGTGGGGAACGGGGAATCTCGAATGGCTACACCTTC
cdr3_aa: CASSGERGISNGYTF

v_call: TRBV3-1/TRBV3-2
clone_size: -
j_call: TRBJ2-7
d_call: TRBD2
cdr3_nt: TGTGCCAGCAGCCACCTAAAAAAAGGGACTAGCGGGGGGCCGACCTACGAGCAGTACTTC
cdr3_aa: CASSHLKKGTSGGPTYEQYF

v_call: TRBV27
clone_size: -
j_call: TRBJ2-7
d_call: -
cdr3_nt: TGTGCCAGCATCGGGAGGACAGGGCCCTACGAGCAGTACTTC
cdr3_aa: CASIGRTGPYEQYF

v_call: TRBV18
clone_size: once
j_call: TRBJ2-7
d_call: TRBD1
cdr3_nt: TGTGCCAGCTCACGGCGGGACAGGGGAGGTGTCTACGAGCAGTACTTC
cdr3_aa: CASSRRDRGGVYEQYF

v_call: TRBV30
clone_size: -
j_call: TRBJ2-1
d_call: -
cdr3_nt: TGTGCCTGGAGCAGGGACACCGAGCAGTTCTTC
cdr3_aa: CAWSRDTEQFF

v_call: TRBV29-1
clone_size: -
j_call: TRBJ1-2
d_call: TRBD1
cdr3_nt: TGCAGCGTTCAGGGACAGGGGTTTTCTAATGGCTACACCTTC
cdr3_aa: CSVQGQGFSNGYTF

v_call: TRBV24-1
clone_size: -
j_call: TRBJ2-2
d_call: -
cdr3_nt: TGTGCCACCAGCCGGACAGAGGATCTCACCGGGGAGCTGTTTTTT
cdr3_aa: CATSRTEDLTGELFF

v_call: TRBV10-3
clone_size: -
j_call: TRBJ2-1
d_call: -
cdr3_nt: TGTGCCATCAGTGAGTCCACGGGGATGGGTCGCGGCGACGAGCAGTTCTTC
cdr3_aa: CAISESTGMGRGDEQFF

v_call: TRBV7-2
clone_size: -
j_call: TRBJ2-5
d_call: -
cdr3_nt: TGTGCCAGCAGCTCCCAGGGGGGAAGGGAGACCCAGTACTTC
cdr3_aa: CASSSQGGRETQYF

v_call: TRBV7-9
clone_size: -
j_call: TRBJ1-5
d_call: TRBD1
cdr3_nt: TGTGCCAGCAGCTTAAGGACAGGACAGCCCCAGCATTTT
cdr3_aa: CASSLRTGQPQHF

v_call: TRBV7-9
clone_size: -
j_call: TRBJ1-1
d_call: TRBD1
cdr3_nt: TGTGCCAGCAGCTTCCGGGACAGGGGGAACACTGAAGCTTTCTTT
cdr3_aa: CASSFRDRGNTEAFF

v_call: TRBV6-5
clone_size: once
j_call: TRBJ2-3
d_call: -
cdr3_nt: TGTGCCAGCAGTTCACGACTAACCCAAGGGACAGATACGCAGTATTTT
cdr3_aa: CASSSRLTQGTDTQYF

v_call: TRBV19
clone_size: -
j_call: TRBJ2-1
d_call: TRBD2
cdr3_nt: TGTGCCAGTAGTATAGGGGGCGGGAGTTACAATGAGCAGTTCTTC
cdr3_aa: CASSIGGGSYNEQFF

v_call: TRBV6-2/TRBV6-3
clone_size: -
j_call: TRBJ1-2
d_call: -
cdr3_nt: TGTGCCAGCAGTTTACAGGGAAGGGCTAACTATGGCTACACCTTC
cdr3_aa: CASSLQGRANYGYTF

v_call: TRBV14
clone_size: -
j_call: TRBJ2-2
d_call: TRBD2
cdr3_nt: TGTGCCAGCAGCCAATGGACTAGCGGGAGGTCGAACACCGGGGAGCTGTTTTTT
cdr3_aa: CASSQWTSGRSNTGELFF

v_call: TRBV18
clone_size: -
j_call: TRBJ1-1
d_call: -
cdr3_nt: TGTGCCACGCGGGGGCCTAGGACTGAAGCTTTCTTT
cdr3_aa: CATRGPRTEAFF

v_call: TRBV12-5
clone_size: -
j_call: TRBJ2-2
d_call: TRBD1
cdr3_nt: TGTGCTAGTGGCAATTTCGCAGGACAGGGGAACACCGGGGAGCTGTTTTTT
cdr3_aa: CASGNFAGQGNTGELFF

v_call: TRBV24-1
clone_size: -
j_call: TRBJ2-1
d_call: TRBD2
cdr3_nt: TGTGCCACCAGTGATTTGCAGGGCGCGGCGGGGGAATTACAATGGGGTGAGCAGTTCTTC
cdr3_aa: CATSDLQGAAGELQWGEQFF

v_call: TRBV7-2
clone_size: few
j_call: TRBJ1-2
d_call: -
cdr3_nt: TGTGCCAGCAGCCCAGGACCCGACAGGATCTATGGCTACACCTTC
cdr3_aa: CASSPGPDRIYGYTF

v_call: TRBV12-5
clone_size: -
j_call: TRBJ1-3
d_call: -
cdr3_nt: TGTGCTAGTGGTTTGGACACCGAAGGAAACACCATATATTTT
cdr3_aa: CASGLDTEGNTIYF

v_call: TRBV4-1
clone_size: -
j_call: TRBJ1-5
d_call: -
cdr3_nt: TGCGCCAGCAGCCAAGATCCATCTGGGGCCGTCGGGCCCCAGCATTTT
cdr3_aa: CASSQDPSGAVGPQHF